The 15 T cell receptor beta chains given below trace back to one sample, sequenced in a study of early T cells in non-severe SARS-CoV-2 infection. Each CDR3 protein is one row after TCRdb ran MiXCR on the 5' RACE reads. The data contain approximately 97,000 distinct CDR3 sequences, roughly 13% of them singletons. Sequenced: whole blood. The receptors derive from an adult who was a healthcare worker with PCR-confirmed SARS-CoV-2 infection or an uninfected control (not recorded which).

The gene calls are TRBV5-6 and TRBJ1-1; a possible D gene is TRBD1 (6 bases). Germline loops: CDR1 SGHDT, CDR2 YYEEEE. The CDR3 loop spans 12 amino acids. V was shortened by 4 bases and J by 7 bases, with 11 bases between the two germline ends. CDR3 protein: CASSRGGSEAFF. The CDR3 DNA reads TGTGCCAGCAGCCGAGGGGGTAGTGAAGCTTTCTTT.

The V call is TRBV5-1, the J call TRBJ1-2; D is uncertain. Looked up from germline, CDR1 is SGHRS and CDR2 is YFSETQ. CDR3 size: 15 residues. Trimming removed 0 bases from V and 7 bases from J, with 16 bases in between. CDR3 loop: CASSLGGGKGTGYTF. The CDR3 coding sequence is TGCGCCAGCAGCTTGGGGGGAGGTAAAGGAACTGGCTACACCTTC. Drawing the rest from reference TRBV5-1 and TRBJ1-2, the complete variable domain is KAGVTQTPRYLIKTRGQQVTLSCSPISGHRSVSWYQQTPGQGLQFLFEYFSETQRNKGNFPGRFSGRQFSNSRSEMNVSTLELGDSALYLCASSLGGGKGTGYTFGSGTRLTVV.

This clonotype was found a few times. The chain joins TRBV4-1 to TRBJ2-2; TRBD2 aligns across 10 bases. V lost 1 base and J lost 6; bases outside the gene matches: 5. CDR3 length: 16 residues. Germline CDR1 is MGHRA and CDR2 is YSYEKL. CDR3 protein: CASSQGSGRGAGELFF. The CDR3 DNA reads as TGCGCCAGCAGCCAAGGAAGCGGGAGGGGTGCCGGGGAGCTGTTTTTT.

At least ten counts were recorded for this clonotype. The chain couples TRBV20-1 to TRBJ2-5; D is undetermined. In germline, CDR1 is DFQATT, CDR2 SNEGSKA (reference sequence). Trimming cost V 1 base and J 1 base, with 7 bases left between them. CDR3 length: 13 residues. CDR3 bases: TGCAGTGCTAGAGGACCGGGCCAAGAGACCCAGTACTTC. Translating gives CSARGPGQETQYF.

This clonotype was observed many times. The V and J genes are TRBV5-1 and TRBJ1-1; 7 bases map to TRBD1. V trimming: 0 bases; J trimming: 6 bases; junction bases outside the gene matches: 11. Per the germline V gene, CDR1 is SGHRS and CDR2 is YFSETQ. The CDR3 has 16 amino acids. CDR3 sequence: CASSLDMRGPKAEAFF. The CDR3 nucleotides read TGCGCCAGCAGCTTGGATATGAGGGGGCCAAAAGCTGAAGCTTTCTTT.

This clonotype has just a few counts. The chain links TRBV20-1 to TRBJ2-3; 8 bases are shared with TRBD2. The CDR3 runs 15 residues. Per germline, CDR1 DFQATT and CDR2 SNEGSKA (reference sequence). Trimming took 0 bases from V and 5 from J; bases not matched to a gene: 7. The CDR3 sequence: CSARDPGTSIDTQYF. The CDR3 DNA is TGCAGTGCTAGAGATCCCGGGACTAGTATAGATACGCAGTATTTT.

With respect to this clonotype: An end of the junction differs from the germline gene, which may be a read error. The V gene is TRBV10-3, the J gene TRBJ1-1; D not certain. Germline V lookup: CDR1 ENHRY, CDR2 SYGVKD. There are 14 residues in the CDR3. The CDR3, as DNA: TGTGCCATCAGTGAGCCTATATTGAACGCTGAAGCTTTCTTT. It specifies CAISEPILNAEAFF.

This chain links TRBV20-1 with TRBJ2-3; TRBD1 aligns across 8 bases. The V segment lost 3 bases and the J segment 6 bases; nucleotides outside the gene matches: 5. The CDR3 has 13 residues. In germline, CDR1 is DFQATT, CDR2 SNEGSKA (reference sequence). The DNA of the CDR3 is TGCAGTGCTAGGGGGGACAGGAGGGATACGCAGTATTTT. This encodes CSARGDRRDTQYF.

This clonotype was observed at least ten times. This rearrangement joins TRBV5-1 to TRBJ2-2; 12 positions agree with TRBD2. After removal of 2 bases from V and 7 bases from J, the junction contained 3 bases not matched to a gene. Germline lookup yields CDR1 SGHRS and CDR2 YFSETQ. The CDR3 length is 15 residues. The CDR3 reads CASSFRLAGDGELFF. CDR3 DNA: TGCGCCAGCAGCTTTCGACTAGCGGGGGACGGGGAGCTGTTTTTT.

The rearrangement uses TRBV27 and TRBJ2-7, with D tentatively TRBD2 (6 bases). Trimming cost V 6 bases and J 0 bases, with 15 bases left between them. CDR1 is MNHEY, CDR2 SMNVEV, per germline (reference sequence). The CDR3 runs to 15 residues. The DNA for the CDR3 is TGTGCCAGCAGCCATTCGGGACTCGCCTCCTACGAGCAGTACTTC. Translation: CASSHSGLASYEQYF.

This clonotype was picked up a small number of times. This rearrangement joins TRBV28 to TRBJ2-4, with a weak D call TRBD2 (5 bases). CDR3 length: 13 residues. Trimming took off 5 bases at V and 2 bases at J, with 7 bases between the two ends. Germline V CDR1 and CDR2: MDHEN, SYDVKM. CDR3 nucleotide sequence: TGTGCCAGCAGTCCGGGAACCAAAAACATTCAGTACTTC. This encodes CASSPGTKNIQYF.

To note about this clonotype: One end of the junction fails to match germline, which may point to a read error. The chain combines TRBV2 with TRBJ1-6, with 11 bases lining up with TRBD1. The CDR3 is 16 residues long. Germline V gene data show CDR1 as SNHLY and CDR2 as FYNNEI. Written as DNA, the CDR3 is TGTGCCAGCAGCAAAGGGACAGGGGGGATCGATTCACCCCTCCGCTTT. This codes for CASSKGTGGIDSPLRF.

The chain joins TRBV11-1 to TRBJ2-1; 15 positions match TRBD2. Germline CDR1 and CDR2: SGHAT and FQDESV (reference sequence). The CDR3 spans 15 residues. The V segment lost 8 bases and the J segment 8 bases; nucleotides outside the gene matches: 7. The CDR3 loop is CASAGTSGRLDEQFF. In DNA, the CDR3 is TGTGCCAGCGCGGGGACTAGCGGGAGGCTCGATGAGCAGTTCTTC. The entire variable domain, with the rest obtained from reference TRBV11-1 and TRBJ2-1, is as follows: EAEVAQSPRYKITEKSQAVAFWCDPISGHATLYWYRQILGQGPELLVQFQDESVVDDSQLPKDRFSAERLKGVDSTLKIQPAELGDSAMYLCASAGTSGRLDEQFFGPGTRLTVL.

This clonotype was recorded at least ten times. This chain joins TRBV7-9 and TRBJ1-1, with D possibly TRBD1 on 5 matching bases. The CDR3 is 13 amino acids. The V gene lost 6 bases and the J gene lost 3 bases, with 11 bases spanning the gap. Germline CDR1 and CDR2: SEHNR and FQNEAQ (reference sequence). CDR3 sequence reads: CASRQGGDTEAFF. DNA for the CDR3: TGTGCCAGCAGGCAGGGAGGGGACACTGAAGCTTTCTTT.

There are a few counts of this clonotype. CDR3 nucleotide sequence: TGCGCCAGCAGCTGGGGCCGGCGACAGCTCACGAACACCGGGGAGCTGTTTTTT. Translated, it gives CASSWGRRQLTNTGELFF. The chain has TRBV5-1 and TRBJ2-2; D perhaps matches TRBD1 (5 bases). Trimming shortened V by 3 bases and J by 0 bases, and 18 bases separated the two germline ends. The CDR3 totals 18 residues. The germline gives CDR1 SGHRS, CDR2 YFSETQ.